These 20 T cell receptor beta chains share one sample of origin, sequenced in a study of regulatory T cells in long-lasting Graves disease. Both iRepertoire HTBI primers and Arm-PCR of CDR3 regions were used to build the TCR beta libraries. TCRdb re-derived calls from the multiplex PCR reads in MiXCR, one entry per CDR3 protein. Among more than 450,000 distinct CDR3 sequences listed, around 12% were seen once. Time point indicated: newly diagnosed GD, antithyroid drugs for less than 3 months. RNA extracted from PBMCs served as the sequencing template. The data also belong to a second study, concerning T cells in Graves' hyperthyroidism and ophthalmopathy.

Sequenced here: peripheral blood mononuclear cells (PBMCs), sampled at new diagnosis, from a patient treated with antithyroid drugs. These receptors came from a woman aged 30 to 39 with Graves disease.

This clonotype was counted ten times or more. The gene calls are TRBV6-1 and TRBJ2-2, with D hard to call. Germline CDR1 reads MNHNS; CDR2 reads SASEGT. Between the trimmed V and J ends, which lost 2 bases and 3 bases, there was a span of 4 bases. The CDR3 loop spans 13 amino acids. CDR3 residues: CASSERDTGELFF. CDR3 DNA sequence: TGTGCCAGCAGTGAACGGGACACCGGGGAGCTGTTTTTT.

In this sample, this clonotype turned up many times. The chain uses TRBV7-2 and TRBJ2-1; no clear D. Between the trimmed V and J ends, which lost 3 bases and 4 bases, there was a span of 13 bases. This CDR3 region has 15 residues. In germline, CDR1 is SGHTA, CDR2 FQGNSA. The chain's CDR3 is CASSLARRQYNEQFF. The DNA of the CDR3 is TGTGCCAGCAGCTTGGCTCGCCGGCAGTACAATGAGCAGTTCTTC.

The table lists this clonotype with many counts. The chain is built from TRBV12-3 or TRBV12-4 and TRBJ2-1; no reliable D call. CDR3 length equals 14 residues. The V end was cut by 3 bases, the J end by 2 bases, with 8 bases between. CDR3 in amino acids: CASSLASPYNEQFF. CDR3 nucleotide sequence: TGTGCCAGCAGTTTGGCCAGTCCCTACAATGAGCAGTTCTTC.

A word on this clonotype: A much larger clone lies a single base off, so this may be a read error. CDR3 nucleotide sequence: TGTGCCATCAGTGAGCCACTGGGGGAGGGCGAGCTCGAGCCGTACTTC. Protein product: CAISEPLGEGELEPYF. This rearrangement joins TRBV10-3 to TRBJ2-7, with 7 bases matching TRBD2. This CDR3 comprises 16 residues. Germline V gives CDR1 ENHRY, CDR2 SYGVKD.

This clonotype occurred many times. This sequence joins TRBV28 and TRBJ1-6, with TRBD1 as a possible D gene (5 bases). Trimming removed 4 bases at V and 4 bases at J, with 14 bases between. CDR1 is MDHEN and CDR2 is SYDVKM in the germline V gene. This CDR3 comprises 16 residues. The CDR3 region is CASSSWGTEYNSPLHF. The CDR3 nucleotides are TGTGCCAGCAGTTCCTGGGGGACTGAATATAATTCACCCCTCCACTTT.

This sequence joins TRBV15 and TRBJ2-3; D might be TRBD2 (5 bases). This CDR3 has 13 residues. V lost 2 bases and J 4 bases, leaving 7 bases between the germline ends. Germline assignment: CDR1 LNHNV and CDR2 YYDKDF (reference sequence). In DNA, the CDR3 is TGTGCCACCAGCAGACTAGCCGCAGATACGCAGTATTTT. Protein sequence: CATSRLAADTQYF. Full variable domain (remainder filled in from reference TRBV15 and TRBJ2-3): DAMVIQNPRYQVTQFGKPVTLSCSQTLNHNVMYWYQQKSSQAPKLLFHYYDKDFNNEADTPDNFQSRRPNTSFCFLDIRSPGLGDTAMYLCATSRLAADTQYFGPGTRLTVL.

This clonotype was picked up many times. The chain recombines TRBV10-3 with TRBJ2-1, with TRBD2 matching 12 bases. The CDR3 sequence is 14 residues long. The germline V gene has CDR1 ENHRY and CDR2 SYGVKD. V dropped 7 bases and J dropped 7; count of bases not matched to a gene: 5. Here the CDR3 reads CAIKTSGSVNEQFF. The CDR3, as DNA: TGTGCCATCAAGACTAGCGGGAGTGTAAATGAGCAGTTCTTC.

This clonotype turned up a few times. J is TRBJ2-2 and V is TRBV4-3; D ambiguous. With 0 bases removed from V and 12 bases from J, the gap between germline ends came to 8 bases. Germline assignment: CDR1 LGHNA and CDR2 YSLEER. The CDR3 runs to 12 residues. The CDR3 spells CASSQDFEKLFF. CDR3 bases: TGCGCCAGCAGCCAAGACTTCGAGAAGCTGTTTTTT.

This clonotype was observed many times. A junction boundary mismatches the germline segment, possibly from a read error. The J gene is TRBJ2-1, the V gene TRBV29-1; tentative D call: TRBD2 (5 bases). CDR1 is SQVTM, CDR2 ANQGSEA, per germline. This CDR3 has 11 amino acids. In nucleotides, the CDR3 is TGCAGCTCCGACTATCGTGGGGTTAGGGTCTTC. Its protein product is CSSDYRGVRVF.

In this sample, this clonotype turned up many times. The V and J genes are TRBV27 and TRBJ2-3, with D perhaps matching TRBD1 (7 bases). CDR1 and CDR2 (germline): MNHEY, SMNVEV (reference sequence). Trimming cost V 3 bases and J 5 bases, with 18 bases left between them. The CDR3 runs to 16 residues. The CDR3 loop is CASSFYPRQGGDTQYF. The CDR3 nucleotides read TGTGCCAGCAGTTTTTATCCACGGCAGGGGGGAGATACGCAGTATTTT.

The rearrangement uses TRBV29-1 and TRBJ1-2; 11 positions agree with TRBD1. The V and J ends lost 5 bases and 8 bases, in that order; junction bases with no gene match: 7. Germline V CDR1 and CDR2: SQVTM, ANQGSEA. This CDR3 contains 13 residues. CDR3 DNA sequence: TGCAGCGTTAGTCCGGGACAGGGGGACGGCTACACCTTC. It yields the protein CSVSPGQGDGYTF.

The table lists this clonotype with many counts. The chain links TRBV30 to TRBJ2-3; tentative D call: TRBD1 (6 bases). The CDR3 contains 13 residues. Trimming left V 6 bases short and J 5 bases short, with 15 bases between. Germline V gene sequence: CDR1 GTSNPN, CDR2 SVGIG (reference sequence). CDR3 residues: CACWDTYGDTQYF. Written as DNA, the CDR3 is TGTGCCTGCTGGGACACCTACGGAGATACGCAGTATTTT. Full variable domain (outside the CDR3, taken from reference TRBV30 and TRBJ2-3): SQTIHQWPATLVQPVGSPLSLECTVEGTSNPNLYWYRQAAGRGLQLLFYSVGIGQISSEVPQNLSASRPQDRQFILSSKKLLLSDSGFYLCACWDTYGDTQYFGPGTRLTVL.

This clonotype showed up many times. The chain is built from TRBV28 and TRBJ2-7; 10 positions agree with TRBD2. The V gene end was trimmed by 4 bases and the J gene end by 3 bases; junction bases not matched to a gene: 6. This CDR3 is 15 amino acids long. CDR1 and CDR2 (germline): MDHEN, SYDVKM. CDR3 bases: TGTGCCAGCAGTTATCAAGCGGGAGGGGACTACGAGCAGTACTTC. Encoded protein: CASSYQAGGDYEQYF.

This rearrangement joins TRBV7-9 to TRBJ2-5; D call uncertain. The CDR3 totals 14 residues. Trimming removed 3 bases at V and 2 bases at J, with 10 bases between. Germline CDR1 reads SEHNR; CDR2 reads FQNEAQ (reference sequence). CDR3 loop: CASSFWAYQETQYF. The DNA of the CDR3 is TGTGCCAGCAGCTTCTGGGCCTATCAAGAGACCCAGTACTTC. Filled out from reference TRBV7-9 and TRBJ2-5, the complete variable domain reads DTGVSQNPRHKITKRGQNVTFRCDPISEHNRLYWYRQTLGQGPEFLTYFQNEAQLEKSRLLSDRFSAERPKGSFSTLEIQRTEQGDSAMYLCASSFWAYQETQYFGPGTRLLVL.

This clonotype was observed a handful of times. V gene TRBV5-1 combines with J gene TRBJ2-1; 8 positions agree with TRBD2. V lost 5 bases and J lost 7; bases outside the gene matches: 5. The CDR3 spans 13 residues. Germline-derived CDR1 and CDR2 are SGHRS and YFSETQ. As DNA, the CDR3 is TGCGCCAGCAGTCGGACTAGCCGTAATGAGCAGTTCTTC. It specifies CASSRTSRNEQFF.

This clonotype has a handful of counts. The chain uses TRBV12-3 or TRBV12-4 and TRBJ1-6; D possibly corresponds to TRBD1 (5 bases). The V end was cut by 8 bases, the J end by 5 bases, with 16 bases between. This CDR3 region has 15 residues. CDR3 sequence: CASATRQLNNSPLHF. DNA for the CDR3: TGTGCCAGCGCGACTAGACAGCTAAATAATTCACCCCTCCACTTT.

This clonotype was observed at least ten times. J is TRBJ2-7 and V is TRBV5-1; TRBD2 matches at 13 bases. Germline V CDR1 and CDR2: SGHRS, YFSETQ. V was clipped by 4 bases and J by 3 bases; unmatched bases: 7. This CDR3 contains 16 residues. Here the CDR3 DNA reads TGCGCCAGCAGCGGACAGGGACTAGCGGGACTCTACGAGCAGTACTTC. Encoded protein: CASSGQGLAGLYEQYF.

This clonotype was counted many times. The chain combines TRBV12-3 or TRBV12-4 with TRBJ2-7, with no clear D. CDR3 length: 14 residues. V was trimmed by 3 bases and J by 6 bases, leaving 15 bases between them. CDR3 protein: CASSFGVRLGEQYF. The CDR3 DNA reads TGTGCCAGCAGTTTTGGGGTTCGCCTTGGCGAGCAGTACTTC.

This clonotype was detected only a few times. The chain uses TRBV6-1 and TRBJ2-1; D not certain. Trimming cost V 6 bases and J 2 bases, with 14 bases left between them. The CDR3 has 15 residues. The germline CDR1 and CDR2 sequences are MNHNS and SASEGT. The CDR3 bases are TGTGCCAGCAGACGTACTCCTACCCCCTACAATGAGCAGTTCTTC. Amino acid sequence: CASRRTPTPYNEQFF.

The CDR3 DNA sequence: TGCAGTGCTTTCTATAGGACTGTGGGGAAAGAGACCCAGTACTTC. This sequence encodes CSAFYRTVGKETQYF. The chain recombines TRBV20-1 with TRBJ2-5; weak D call: TRBD2 (5 bases). This CDR3 comprises 15 residues. In germline, CDR1 is DFQATT, CDR2 SNEGSKA (reference sequence). The germline V and J ends were trimmed by 5 bases and 3 bases, with 19 bases remaining between them.